The 9 T cell receptor beta chains reported below all come from one sample, sequenced in a study of CD8 T cells in ankylosing spondylitis. MiXCR, applied by TCRdb to the 5' RACE reads, yields one record per CDR3 protein. The sample consists of about 240,000 distinct CDR3 sequences, over 9.5% of them appearing once. Sequenced: blood, either unsorted or a sorted T cell fraction (not recorded which). These receptors all come from a male donor with ankylosing spondylitis or in good health (not recorded which).

This clonotype was picked up many times. The V call is TRBV4-1, the J call TRBJ2-7, with D perhaps matching TRBD2 (7 bases). Germline loops: CDR1 MGHRA, CDR2 YSYEKL. V was shortened by 11 bases and J by 5 bases, with 13 bases between the two germline ends. The CDR3 is 11 amino acids. Written as DNA, the CDR3 is TGCGCCGCGGGGGACACCAACGAGCAGTACTTC. As protein: CAAGDTNEQYF.

This clonotype was seen repeatedly, ten times or more. V is TRBV30 and J is TRBJ1-2, with TRBD1 matching over 9 bases. Germline CDR1 reads GTSNPN; CDR2 reads SVGIG (reference sequence). V lost 0 bases, J lost 6 bases, and 2 bases stayed unmatched. The CDR3 extends over 13 amino acids. Here the CDR3 DNA reads TGTGCCTGGAGTGTGGGACAGGGTGATGGCTACACCTTC. Its protein is CAWSVGQGDGYTF.

This clonotype was observed a handful of times. The genes are TRBV27 and TRBJ2-7; the match to TRBD1 covers 7 bases. In germline, CDR1 is MNHEY, CDR2 SMNVEV (reference sequence). The V segment lost 4 bases and the J segment 1 base; nucleotides outside the gene matches: 4. CDR3 length: 14 residues. The CDR3 sequence is CASSWGQFSYEQYF. In DNA, the CDR3 is TGTGCCAGCAGTTGGGGACAGTTTTCCTACGAGCAGTACTTC.

This clonotype was detected ten times or more. The chain couples TRBV27 to TRBJ2-5; no definite D call. This CDR3 comprises 10 residues. V lost 8 bases to trimming and J lost 3 bases, with 4 bases between them. CDR1 is MNHEY, CDR2 SMNVEV, per germline (reference sequence). Written as DNA, the CDR3 is TGTGCCAGCGTGAAAGAGACCCAGTACTTC. Encoded protein: CASVKETQYF.

At least ten counts were recorded for this clonotype. The chain carries TRBV29-1 and TRBJ2-1, with 9 nucleotides matching TRBD2. Germline V CDR1 and CDR2: SQVTM, ANQGSEA. V was pared by 4 bases and J by 1 base, with 2 bases of the junction left unmatched. The CDR3 consists of 14 residues. The CDR3 bases are TGCAGCGTTGCGAGCGGGAGGTCCTACAATGAGCAGTTCTTC. This codes for CSVASGRSYNEQFF.

This clonotype was seen more than once but under ten times. CDR3 sequence reads: CASSPRTSGTYNEQFF. The DNA of the CDR3 is TGTGCCAGCAGTCCGCGGACTAGCGGTACCTACAATGAGCAGTTCTTC. This chain connects TRBV6-1 to TRBJ2-1; 10 bases fit TRBD2. Germline V CDR1 and CDR2: MNHNS, SASEGT. The CDR3 loop spans 16 amino acids. V lost 5 bases and J lost 2; bases outside the gene matches: 6.

This clonotype was picked up a small number of times. The chain carries TRBV6-1 and TRBJ2-7, with 9 bases fitting TRBD1. V trimming: 9 bases; J trimming: 4 bases; junction bases outside the gene matches: 7. The CDR3 is made up of 13 amino acids. Germline CDR1 MNHNS, CDR2 SASEGT. The CDR3 coding sequence is TGTGCCAGTGAGGGACAGGGCCCATACGAGCAGTACTTC. Protein product: CASEGQGPYEQYF.

The genes are TRBV7-2 and TRBJ1-2; 9 bases align to TRBD1. The germline gives CDR1 SGHTA, CDR2 FQGNSA. The V gene end was trimmed by 5 bases and the J gene end by 7 bases; junction bases not matched to a gene: 8. This CDR3 contains 14 residues. DNA of the CDR3: TGTGCCAGCAGCCCGCGACAGGGGGTTTTTGGCTACACCTTC. Protein: CASSPRQGVFGYTF.

This chain joins TRBV30 and TRBJ1-2; 10 bases line up with TRBD1. Germline assignment: CDR1 GTSNPN and CDR2 SVGIG (reference sequence). This CDR3 comprises 13 residues. The trim removed 2 bases at V and 8 bases at J, leaving 5 bases unmatched. CDR3 residues: CAWSPTGGDGYTF. CDR3 in DNA: TGTGCCTGGAGTCCGACAGGGGGCGACGGCTACACCTTC.